This entry is about one TCR beta chain. Its antigen remains unidentified. The sample is drawn from a study of beta chain features in type 1 diabetes. The overall study: Age, gender and cell yields were similar between patients and healthy donors. Findings and limits, study-wide: PCR might pick shorter templates more often, in the same way for patients and controls. Reads derived from cDNA could over-represent cells showing high TCR expression.

In all sorted populations, purity surpassed 98%. Expressed TCRB transcripts were sequenced, since all the RNA that had been isolated was reverse transcribed. Sequencing was performed with immunoSEQ multiplex PCR; in TCRdb, only in-frame clones are kept and a portion is missing. This sample has roughly 240,000 clones, with roughly 15% found just once. The CDR3 loop spans 15 amino acids. CDR1 is KGHSH, CDR2 LQKENI, per germline. V lost 3 bases and J lost 3; bases outside the gene matches: 5. The receptor's source is a woman aged 40 to 55 in good health. V is TRBV18 and J is TRBJ2-7, with TRBD1 identical over 10 bases. Sequenced material: naive CD4+ T cells from blood. CDR3 region: CASSPGTGVFYEQYF. The DNA for the CDR3 is TGTGCCAGCTCACCCGGGACAGGGGTTTTCTACGAGCAGTACTTC.